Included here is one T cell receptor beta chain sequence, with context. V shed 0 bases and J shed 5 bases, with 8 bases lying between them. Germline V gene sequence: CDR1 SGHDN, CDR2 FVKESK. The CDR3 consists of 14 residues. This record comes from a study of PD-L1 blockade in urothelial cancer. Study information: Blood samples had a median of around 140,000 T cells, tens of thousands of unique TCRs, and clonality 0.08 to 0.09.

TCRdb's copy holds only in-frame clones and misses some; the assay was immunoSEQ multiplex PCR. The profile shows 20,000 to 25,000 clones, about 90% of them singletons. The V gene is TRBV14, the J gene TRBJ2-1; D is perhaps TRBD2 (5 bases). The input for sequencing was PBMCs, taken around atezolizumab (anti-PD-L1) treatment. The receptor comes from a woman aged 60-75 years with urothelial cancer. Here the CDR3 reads CASSQEGSHNEQFF. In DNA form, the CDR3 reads TGTGCCAGCAGCCAAGAGGGGAGCCACAATGAGCAGTTCTTC.